This T cell receptor (beta chain) was documented in a study of identical twins. Broader study findings: Partly confounded zero-insertion analyses could result from invariant MAIT and iNKT cells.

The donors were all healthy and Caucasian. In this sample, this clonotype turned up a few times. The antigen remains unidentified. Using its own MiXCR run on the 5' RACE reads, TCRdb lists one record per CDR3 protein. The table includes 450,000 or so distinct CDR3 sequences, 20% to 25% detected once. The same data also went into a second study, on T cells expressing NK-cell markers. That report notes: In about six donors, dominant NKG2C+ clonotypes were about 1.0-7.5% of CD8+ T cells.

What was sequenced was CD4+ T cells sorted from blood. This receptor was obtained from a woman aged 18 to 35 in good health.

As DNA, the CDR3 is TGTGCCACCTGGGGGACGGCTTTCTACGAGCAGTACTTC. This encodes CATWGTAFYEQYF. The chain employs TRBV24-1 and TRBJ2-7; the D call may be TRBD1 or TRBD2 (5 bases each). Deletions cut 9 bases from V and 3 bases from J, with 14 bases between. The germline V gene encodes CDR1 KGHDR and CDR2 SFDVKD. The length of the CDR3 is 13 residues.